Presented here are 27 T cell receptor beta chains from one specimen sequenced in a study of cytomegalovirus exposure and HLA in healthy donors. Primers for the PCR totalled 60 Vbeta and 13 Jbeta. TCRdb's table, derived via immunoSEQ multiplex PCR, lists solely in-frame clones and lacks some. The sample contains around 190,000 clones, about 78% of which appear only once. The sample consisted of PBMCs. Receptor source: a woman aged 25 to 39 in good health and CMV-seronegative.

A remark on this clone: It is likely a read error, because the conserved phenylalanine at the end of the CDR3 is missing. V and J are TRBV6-5 and TRBJ1-2; D gene uncertain. CDR1 and CDR2 (germline): MNHEY, SVGAGI. CDR3 length: 15 amino acids. The ends were cut back, 6 bases at V and 4 bases at J, with 18 bases in the middle. CDR3 loop: CASSRPPQTIYGYTL. The DNA of the CDR3 is TGTGCCAGCAGCCGCCCCCCCCAAACTATCTATGGCTACACCCTC.

This chain connects TRBV7-3 to TRBJ2-5; 8 nucleotides align to TRBD2. Germline assignment: CDR1 SGHTA and CDR2 FQGTGA. This CDR3 is built from 16 residues. V dropped 2 bases and J dropped 2; count of bases not matched to a gene: 7. The CDR3 DNA is TGTGCCAGCAGCTTATCGGGAGGGGGAGGGCAAGAGACCCAGTACTTC. Translation gives CASSLSGGGGQETQYF.

This clone was picked up a small number of times. V gene TRBV2 combines with J gene TRBJ2-1; D unresolved. CDR3 length equals 12 residues. V lost 2 bases and J lost 9, with 8 bases in between. From germline, CDR1 is SNHLY and CDR2 FYNNEI. CDR3 amino acids: CASSELEGEQFF. In nucleotides, the CDR3 is TGTGCCAGCAGTGAACTAGAAGGTGAGCAGTTCTTC.

The V and J genes are TRBV18 and TRBJ2-7, with 10 bases fitting TRBD2. Trimming removed 3 bases from V and 0 bases from J; junction bases left unmatched: 11. The germline V gene has CDR1 KGHSH and CDR2 LQKENI. The length of the CDR3 is 18 residues. CDR3 DNA: TGTGCCAGCTCACCTCGGACTAGCGGAGGCCATAGCTCCTACGAGCAGTACTTC. Translated: CASSPRTSGGHSSYEQYF.

The chain carries TRBV5-1 and TRBJ2-3; D is uncertain. From germline, CDR1 is SGHRS and CDR2 YFSETQ. V shed 1 base and J shed 6 bases, with 3 bases lying between them. This CDR3 has 11 residues. For the CDR3, the DNA is TGCGCCAGCAGCTTGTCGGATACGCAGTATTTT. Its protein is CASSLSDTQYF.

J is TRBJ2-7 and V is TRBV6-1; 12 bases match TRBD2. CDR1 and CDR2 (germline): MNHNS, SASEGT. The CDR3 spans 15 residues. The ends lost 6 bases at V and 0 bases at J; junction bases unmatched: 3. The CDR3: CASRAGLAGSYEQYF. CDR3 sequence (DNA): TGTGCCAGCAGGGCGGGACTAGCGGGCTCCTACGAGCAGTACTTC.

V and J are TRBV7-3 and TRBJ2-3; D is possibly TRBD2 (6 bases). This CDR3 comprises 15 residues. Trimming left V 4 bases short and J 4 bases short, with 15 bases between. CDR1 SGHTA and CDR2 FQGTGA come from the germline V gene. The CDR3, as DNA: TGTGCCAGCAGCTCCTACGGGGGATTTCCAGATACGCAGTATTTT. This sequence encodes CASSSYGGFPDTQYF.

The chain couples TRBV28 to TRBJ1-4; 10 bases are shared with TRBD1. Germline V CDR1 and CDR2: MDHEN, SYDVKM. J was trimmed by 8 bases and V by 3 bases; bases with no gene match: 6. This CDR3 spans 15 amino acids. DNA of the CDR3: TGTGCCAGCAGTTTCCGGACAGGGGGGAGCGAAAAACTGTTTTTT. Translation gives CASSFRTGGSEKLFF.

This chain joins TRBV14 and TRBJ2-7, with D perhaps TRBD1 (6 bases). The CDR3 extends over 16 amino acids. Germline V lookup: CDR1 SGHDN, CDR2 FVKESK. V lost 5 bases to trimming and J lost 3 bases, with 20 bases between them. The chain's CDR3 is CASSTPPGQTNYEQYF. CDR3 DNA: TGTGCCAGCAGCACCCCCCCGGGACAAACAAACTACGAGCAGTACTTC.

V is TRBV9 and J is TRBJ1-2; a possible D gene is TRBD1 (6 bases). CDR1 and CDR2 from the germline V gene are SGDLS and YYNGEE. CDR3 length equals 13 residues. Trimming removed 0 bases at V and 3 bases at J, with 6 bases between. The CDR3 here is CASSVDRDYGYTF. In DNA, the CDR3 is TGTGCCAGCAGCGTAGACAGGGACTATGGCTACACCTTC.

A single count supports this clone. The V gene is TRBV7-2, the J gene TRBJ2-1; 10 positions match TRBD1. The CDR3 spans 15 residues. V was clipped by 7 bases and J by 4 bases; unmatched bases: 7. Per the germline V gene, CDR1 is SGHTA and CDR2 is FQGNSA. The CDR3 DNA is TGTGCCAGCACCTCCGGGGACAGGGGATACAATGAGCAGTTCTTC. Translation gives CASTSGDRGYNEQFF.

There are a few counts of this clone. This sequence joins TRBV18 and TRBJ1-1; D is possibly TRBD1 (5 bases). The CDR3 spans 13 residues. CDR1 and CDR2 from the germline V gene are KGHSH and LQKENI. Trimming took off 4 bases at V and 5 bases at J, with 11 bases between the two ends. The CDR3 bases are TGTGCCAGCTCACAGGCAGGGAAGACTGAAGCTTTCTTT. Translating it yields CASSQAGKTEAFF. Complete variable domain (other parts from reference TRBV18 and TRBJ1-1): NAGVMQNPRHLVRRRGQEARLRCSPMKGHSHVYWYRQLPEEGLKFMVYLQKENIIDESGMPKERFSAEFPKEGPSILRIQQVVRGDSAAYFCASSQAGKTEAFFGQGTRLTVV.

This chain uses TRBV19 with TRBJ2-1, with a tentative D call TRBD2 (6 bases). This CDR3 spans 15 amino acids. Germline V gene data show CDR1 as LNHDA and CDR2 as SQIVND (reference sequence). Trimming took 1 base from V and 6 from J, leaving 13 bases between them. The CDR3 loop reads CASSIGAGSGNEQFF. The CDR3 DNA reads as TGTGCCAGTAGTATAGGGGCGGGATCGGGCAATGAGCAGTTCTTC.

The V gene is TRBV4-2, the J gene TRBJ2-5; maybe TRBD1 (5 bases). The DNA matches TRBJ2-7 better at its end, which makes the J call doubtful. This CDR3 has 15 residues. CDR1 is LGHNA, CDR2 YNFKEQ, per germline. CDR3 residues: CASSQDGRALYEQYF. The DNA for the CDR3 is TGTGCCAGCAGCCAAGATGGCAGGGCGCTCTACGAGCAGTACTTC.

CDR3 DNA: TGTGCCAGCAGCACTAGCGGCAAGCAGTTCTTC. Translating gives CASSTSGKQFF. The chain employs TRBV28 and TRBJ2-1; 8 nucleotides align to TRBD2. V trimming: 6 bases; J trimming: 11 bases; junction bases outside the gene matches: 3. The CDR3 is 11 amino acids. Germline CDR1 is MDHEN and CDR2 is SYDVKM.

The chain recombines TRBV6-4 with TRBJ1-6, with 8 bases aligning to TRBD1. CDR3 length: 14 residues. CDR1 is MRHNA, CDR2 SNTAGT, per germline. The V segment lost 8 bases and the J segment 7 bases; nucleotides outside the gene matches: 7. CDR3 in amino acids: CASQDRAENSPLHF. The DNA of the CDR3 is TGTGCCAGCCAGGACAGGGCTGAGAATTCACCCCTCCACTTT.

This chain connects TRBV6-5 to TRBJ1-1, with D tentatively TRBD1 (5 bases). The CDR3 runs to 12 residues. The germline V and J ends were trimmed by 9 bases and 4 bases, with 12 bases remaining between them. Germline V gene sequence: CDR1 MNHEY, CDR2 SVGAGI. The CDR3 DNA follows: TGTGCCAGAGATCAGGGTTTCACTGAAGCTTTCTTT. Its protein product is CARDQGFTEAFF.

The chain links TRBV19 to TRBJ2-7, with 7 bases identical to TRBD1. V lost 3 bases to trimming and J lost 2 bases; unmatched junction nucleotides: 4. Germline V lookup: CDR1 LNHDA, CDR2 SQIVND (reference sequence). This CDR3 comprises 14 residues. Here the CDR3 reads CASSIGQGAYEQYF. The DNA for the CDR3 is TGTGCCAGTAGTATTGGGCAGGGGGCCTACGAGCAGTACTTC.

For this clone: This sample also contains other DNA sequences that code for the same CDR3. V usage is TRBV7-9 and J usage is TRBJ2-5; 8 bases are a match to TRBD1. The V segment lost 5 bases and the J segment 0 bases; nucleotides outside the gene matches: 5. Germline V gives CDR1 SEHNR, CDR2 FQNEAQ (reference sequence). The CDR3 covers 15 residues. The CDR3 loop reads CASSPRDRYQETQYF. CDR3 nucleotide sequence: TGTGCCAGCAGCCCCCGGGACAGGTACCAAGAGACCCAGTACTTC. Together with reference TRBV7-9 and TRBJ2-5, the CDR3 gives the full variable domain: DTGVSQNPRHKITKRGQNVTFRCDPISEHNRLYWYRQTLGQGPEFLTYFQNEAQLEKSRLLSDRFSAERPKGSFSTLEIQRTEQGDSAMYLCASSPRDRYQETQYFGPGTRLLVL.

This chain links TRBV7-9 with TRBJ1-1; D is unresolved. Trimming removed 0 bases from V and 3 bases from J, with 8 bases in between. This CDR3 region has 14 residues. Per germline, CDR1 SEHNR and CDR2 FQNEAQ (reference sequence). This chain's CDR3 is CASSLAGEDTEAFF. The CDR3 DNA reads as TGTGCCAGCAGCTTAGCCGGGGAAGACACTGAAGCTTTCTTT.

The gene calls are TRBV9 and TRBJ1-5; D is uncertain. Germline values: CDR1 SGDLS, CDR2 YYNGEE. The CDR3 is 14 residues long. V was shortened by 0 bases and J by 4 bases, with 8 bases between the two germline ends. The CDR3 DNA is TGTGCCAGCAGCGTAGGGAACGGGAATCAGCCCCAGCATTTT. Encoded protein: CASSVGNGNQPQHF.

This clone was detected a few times. The chain uses TRBV6-4 and TRBJ2-3; 8 bases map to TRBD2. CDR3 length equals 15 residues. V shed 3 bases and J 2 bases; nucleotides not matched to a gene: 4. Germline-derived CDR1 and CDR2 are MRHNA and SNTAGT. CDR3 DNA sequence: TGTGCCAGCAGTGAAGGGACTAGTGACACAGATACGCAGTATTTT. Translated, it gives CASSEGTSDTDTQYF.

The chain links TRBV10-3 to TRBJ1-5; D is unclear. Germline-derived CDR1 and CDR2 are ENHRY and SYGVKD. The CDR3 covers 18 residues. V was pared by 2 bases and J by 3 bases, with 20 bases between. The CDR3, as DNA: TGTGCCATCAGTGAGCCCACTGAAATGGAGAGGATCAATCAGCCCCAGCATTTT. Translation: CAISEPTEMERINQPQHF.

This clone has only a few counts. The gene calls are TRBV12-5 and TRBJ1-1; 9 nucleotides line up with TRBD1. The CDR3 contains 16 residues. V was pared by 5 bases and J by 4 bases, with 11 bases of the junction left unmatched. Germline CDR1 LGHNT, CDR2 FRNRAP. CDR3 in DNA: TGTGCTAGTGGTACCGGGACAGGGTTTTGGGGCACTGAAGCTTTCTTT. This translates into CASGTGTGFWGTEAFF.

The chain has TRBV4-2 and TRBJ2-5; 8 bases match TRBD2. The CDR3 is 15 residues long. Per the germline V gene, CDR1 is LGHNA and CDR2 is YNFKEQ. Trimming at V came to 1 base and at J to 5 bases, leaving 6 bases not matched to a gene. This chain's CDR3 is CASSQGPGRGETQYF. In nucleotides, the CDR3 is TGTGCCAGCAGCCAAGGTCCCGGGAGGGGGGAGACCCAGTACTTC.

The chain employs TRBV6-5 and TRBJ2-7; the match to TRBD1 covers 9 bases. Germline CDR1 and CDR2: MNHEY and SVGAGI. Trimming cost V 6 bases and J 8 bases; bases outside gene matches: 14. The CDR3 covers 15 residues. CDR3 sequence reads: CASSPGTGILRKQYF. CDR3 sequence (DNA): TGTGCCAGCAGCCCCGGGACAGGGATTCTACGAAAGCAGTACTTC.

The table lists this clone with a few counts. The genes are TRBV18 and TRBJ1-4; D remains ambiguous. V lost 2 bases and J lost 8, with 18 bases in between. This CDR3 has 16 amino acids. CDR1 and CDR2 from the germline V gene are KGHSH and LQKENI. CDR3 DNA: TGTGCCAGCTCACCATTTTCGGCGGCAAGTTGGGAAAAACTGTTTTTT. The encoded protein is CASSPFSAASWEKLFF.